A few counts support the clone carrying this TCR beta chain. Antigen unknown. Measured with immunoSEQ multiplex PCR; TCRdb has only the in-frame clones, and not every one. The table records tens of thousands of clones, just under 95% of them present only once. The V and J ends lost 0 bases and 2 bases respectively, with 11 bases between them. CDR1 is SGHAT and CDR2 is FQNNGV in the germline V gene. CDR3 length equals 16 residues. This sample stems from a study of T cells after posttransplantation cyclophosphamide. Peripheral blood was collected from the related graft donor on the marrow donation day. General study results and limits: Donor CD8+ memory clones often dominated recipient blood repertoires at later times. Blood and skin or GI T cell repertoires showed limited TRB overlap. Recipient CMV seropositivity and CMV reactivation strongly tracked TRB clonality.

The origin of this receptor is a woman aged 25 to 39 in good health and a related stem cell transplant donor. The chain uses TRBV11-2 and TRBJ1-5; possibly TRBD1 for D (5 bases). The sample taken for sequencing was PBMCs. Here the CDR3 DNA reads TGTGCCAGCAGCTTAGAAGCGGGCAGGGGCAATCAGCCCCAGCATTTT. This sequence encodes CASSLEAGRGNQPQHF. The full variable domain, its missing parts supplied by reference TRBV11-2 and TRBJ1-5, is EAGVAQSPRYKIIEKRQSVAFWCNPISGHATLYWYQQILGQGPKLLIQFQNNGVVDDSQLPKDRFSAERLKGVDSTLKIQPAKLEDSAVYLCASSLEAGRGNQPQHFGDGTRLSIL.